Listed here are 11 T cell receptor beta chains from one sample, sequenced in a study of identical twins. TCRdb called the 5' RACE reads again in MiXCR, with one record for every CDR3 protein. The table records hundreds of thousands of distinct CDR3 sequences, about 12% of them present only once. The sample was also reused in another study, on yellow fever vaccine responses in identical twins.

Sequencing was performed on PBMCs. The receptors shown here come from a woman between 18 and 29 years old in good health.

This clonotype has ten or more counts. The V and J genes are TRBV3-1 and TRBJ2-1; D is uncertain. The germline V gene has CDR1 LGHDT and CDR2 YNNKEL (reference sequence). CDR3 length equals 14 residues. Trimming left V 0 bases short and J 15 bases short, with 18 bases between. CDR3 protein: CASSQDLLGRHGFF. CDR3 DNA sequence: TGTGCCAGCAGCCAAGATCTTTTAGGAAGGCATGGGTTCTTC.

V usage is TRBV5-6 and J usage is TRBJ1-1; TRBD1 matches at 7 bases. The CDR3 spans 14 residues. Germline V CDR1 and CDR2: SGHDT, YYEEEE. J gave up 4 bases and V 4 bases, and 7 bases lay outside the gene matches. The CDR3 bases are TGTGCCAGCAGCCGTGACAGGGCGCGCACTGAAGCTTTCTTT. Translation: CASSRDRARTEAFF.

The J gene is TRBJ1-1, the V gene TRBV5-1; D unclear. Trimming took 2 bases from V and 1 from J, leaving 9 bases between them. From germline, CDR1 is SGHRS and CDR2 YFSETQ. The CDR3 is made up of 14 amino acids. CDR3 sequence: CASSFLFENTEAFF. DNA for the CDR3: TGCGCCAGCAGCTTCCTTTTTGAGAACACTGAAGCTTTCTTT. Combining the CDR3 with reference TRBV5-1 and TRBJ1-1 gives the whole variable domain KAGVTQTPRYLIKTRGQQVTLSCSPISGHRSVSWYQQTPGQGLQFLFEYFSETQRNKGNFPGRFSGRQFSNSRSEMNVSTLELGDSALYLCASSFLFENTEAFFGQGTRLTVV.

This clonotype was seen repeatedly, ten times or more. The chain links TRBV5-6 to TRBJ2-3; D is unclear. The ends were cut back, 4 bases at V and 6 bases at J, with 18 bases in the middle. CDR1 and CDR2 from the germline V gene are SGHDT and YYEEEE. CDR3 size: 15 residues. CDR3 region: CASSEEWGSSDTQYF. The CDR3 DNA follows: TGTGCCAGCAGCGAGGAGTGGGGATCGTCGGATACGCAGTATTTT.

The chain joins TRBV5-6 to TRBJ2-3, with D uncertain. CDR1 and CDR2 (germline): SGHDT, YYEEEE. The CDR3 length is 12 residues. V lost 9 bases to trimming and J lost 5 bases, with 13 bases between them. CDR3 region: CANHTAVDTQYF. The CDR3 nucleotides read TGTGCCAACCACACCGCGGTAGATACGCAGTATTTT.

The chain combines TRBV20-1 with TRBJ2-5, with D maybe TRBD1 (6 bases). V shed 2 bases and J shed 5 bases, with 12 bases lying between them. CDR1 and CDR2 from the germline V gene are DFQATT and SNEGSKA (reference sequence). The CDR3 totals 13 residues. CDR3 sequence reads: CSARRQGRETQYF. In DNA, the CDR3 is TGCAGTGCTAGAAGGCAGGGGCGCGAGACCCAGTACTTC.

This clonotype came up many times. The chain joins TRBV6-5 to TRBJ1-5; D unclear. CDR1 and CDR2 from the germline V gene are MNHEY and SVGAGI. Between the trimmed V and J ends, which lost 0 bases and 4 bases, there was a span of 7 bases. The CDR3 covers 14 residues. The CDR3: CASSYSWGNQPQHF. CDR3 nucleotides: TGTGCCAGCAGTTACTCCTGGGGAAATCAGCCCCAGCATTTT.

In nucleotides, the CDR3 is TGTGCCAGCAGTGATTTTCTTCTAGGGGAGCTGTTTTTT. This codes for CASSDFLLGELFF. V and J are TRBV2 and TRBJ2-2; D is ambiguous. Germline lookup yields CDR1 SNHLY and CDR2 FYNNEI. Trimming took 3 bases from V and 8 from J, leaving 10 bases between them. There are 13 residues in the CDR3.

A few counts support this clonotype. The chain links TRBV28 to TRBJ1-2; TRBD1 aligns across 7 bases. The V and J ends lost 1 base and 4 bases, in that order; junction bases with no gene match: 3. From germline, CDR1 is MDHEN and CDR2 SYDVKM. The CDR3 runs 14 residues. The CDR3 loop reads CASSLSDRVYGYTF. The CDR3 DNA is TGTGCCAGCAGTTTATCAGACAGGGTCTATGGCTACACCTTC.

In this sample, this clonotype turned up a few times. V is TRBV27 and J is TRBJ2-6, with D perhaps TRBD1 or TRBD2 (6 bases each). Trimming cost V 7 bases and J 0 bases, with 28 bases left between them. The germline gives CDR1 MNHEY, CDR2 SMNVEV (reference sequence). CDR3 length: 21 amino acids. The DNA for the CDR3 is TGTGCCAGCACCAAACGGAACTGGTTCAGGGGACTCTACTCTGGGGCCAACGTCCTGACTTTC. Encoded protein: CASTKRNWFRGLYSGANVLTF.

This clonotype was found a few times. The chain recombines TRBV6-2 or TRBV6-3 with TRBJ2-1; no clear D gene. Deletions cut 6 bases from V and 3 bases from J, with 12 bases between. The germline CDR1 and CDR2 sequences are MNHEY and SVGEGT. This CDR3 spans 14 amino acids. Written as DNA, the CDR3 is TGTGCCAGCAGCTCTCAACTATTCTACAATGAGCAGTTCTTC. It codes for CASSSQLFYNEQFF.